This T cell receptor (beta chain) is from a study of PD-1 blockade in classical Hodgkin lymphoma. Across the whole study: It was nivolumab at 3 mg/kg, given intravenously every 2 weeks, that patients received.

Germline CDR1 and CDR2: SEHNR and FQNEAQ (reference sequence). The V end was cut by 5 bases, the J end by 0 bases, with 17 bases between. CDR3 size: 16 residues. The protocol was immunoSEQ multiplex PCR, while the TCRdb copy is restricted to in-frame clones and leaves out a portion. The repertoire holds tens of thousands of clones, with 81% as singletons. Autologous stem cell transplantation was followed by relapse in every patient, and brentuximab vedotin exposure varied. Broader study findings: Whatever underlies the repertoire differences (possibly disease activity or prior therapy) remains undefined. Reported findings placed baseline TCR diversity lower in newly diagnosed patients (compared with healthy donors).

As regards this clone: Its target is unknown.

The V call is TRBV7-9, the J call TRBJ2-7, with D possibly being TRBD2 (5 bases). Sample: peripheral blood mononuclear cells (PBMCs), taken at baseline. This receptor was obtained from a human donor with classical Hodgkin lymphoma. The CDR3 DNA reads TGTGCCAGCAGCCCCATCCCCAGCGGTGGCTCCTACGAGCAGTACTTC. Amino acid sequence: CASSPIPSGGSYEQYF.